This T cell receptor beta chain is from a study of cytomegalovirus exposure and HLA in healthy donors. Study-level points and caveats: Most TCRs appeared rarely, but some public TCRs recurred in many donors. Relative to equally common others, HLA-associated TCR beta chains showed greater clonal expansion in a later analysis.

CDR1 and CDR2 (germline): LGHNA, YSLEER. This CDR3 contains 13 residues. Trimming stripped 4 bases from V and 4 bases from J, with 10 bases between. This clone was found a few times. The target antigen is unknown. 13 Jbeta primers and 60 Vbeta primers were used for the PCR. Sequenced by immunoSEQ multiplex PCR; TCRdb stores in-frame clones only, minus some. The sample includes about 170,000 clones, around 86% of them seen just once. This receptor was obtained from a male donor in good health and CMV-seronegative. The specimen sequenced was PBMCs. This chain connects TRBV4-3 to TRBJ1-2; no firm D call. CDR3 in amino acids: CASSPPGGYGYTF. As DNA, the CDR3 is TGCGCCAGCAGCCCCCCGGGAGGCTATGGCTACACCTTC.